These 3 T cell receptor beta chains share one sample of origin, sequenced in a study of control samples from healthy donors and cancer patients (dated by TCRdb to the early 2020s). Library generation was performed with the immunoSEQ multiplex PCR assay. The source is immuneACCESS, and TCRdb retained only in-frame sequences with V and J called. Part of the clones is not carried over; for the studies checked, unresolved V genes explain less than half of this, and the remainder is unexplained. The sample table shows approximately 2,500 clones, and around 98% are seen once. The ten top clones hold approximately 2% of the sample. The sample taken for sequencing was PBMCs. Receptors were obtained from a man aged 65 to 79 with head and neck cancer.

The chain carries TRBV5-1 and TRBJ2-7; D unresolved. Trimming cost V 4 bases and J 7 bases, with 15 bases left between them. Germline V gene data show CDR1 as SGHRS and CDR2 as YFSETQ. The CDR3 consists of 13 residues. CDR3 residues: CASSQTWAAEQYF. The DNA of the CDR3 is TGCGCCAGCAGCCAGACATGGGCTGCGGAGCAGTACTTC. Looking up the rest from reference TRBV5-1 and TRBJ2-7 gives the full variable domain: KAGVTQTPRYLIKTRGQQVTLSCSPISGHRSVSWYQQTPGQGLQFLFEYFSETQRNKGNFPGRFSGRQFSNSRSEMNVSTLELGDSALYLCASSQTWAAEQYFGPGTRLTVT.

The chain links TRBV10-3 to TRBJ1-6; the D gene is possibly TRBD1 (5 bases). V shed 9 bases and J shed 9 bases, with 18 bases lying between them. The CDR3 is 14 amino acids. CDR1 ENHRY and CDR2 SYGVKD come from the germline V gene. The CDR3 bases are TGTGCCATAGGGGCAAGAGAGGGTATTTCACCCCTCCACTTT. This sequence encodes CAIGAREGISPLHF.

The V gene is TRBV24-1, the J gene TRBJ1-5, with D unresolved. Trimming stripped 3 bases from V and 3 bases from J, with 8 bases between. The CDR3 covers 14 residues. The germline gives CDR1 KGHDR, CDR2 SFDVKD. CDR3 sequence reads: CATSDVNLNQPQHF. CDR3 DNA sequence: TGTGCCACCAGTGATGTCAACCTCAATCAGCCCCAGCATTTT.